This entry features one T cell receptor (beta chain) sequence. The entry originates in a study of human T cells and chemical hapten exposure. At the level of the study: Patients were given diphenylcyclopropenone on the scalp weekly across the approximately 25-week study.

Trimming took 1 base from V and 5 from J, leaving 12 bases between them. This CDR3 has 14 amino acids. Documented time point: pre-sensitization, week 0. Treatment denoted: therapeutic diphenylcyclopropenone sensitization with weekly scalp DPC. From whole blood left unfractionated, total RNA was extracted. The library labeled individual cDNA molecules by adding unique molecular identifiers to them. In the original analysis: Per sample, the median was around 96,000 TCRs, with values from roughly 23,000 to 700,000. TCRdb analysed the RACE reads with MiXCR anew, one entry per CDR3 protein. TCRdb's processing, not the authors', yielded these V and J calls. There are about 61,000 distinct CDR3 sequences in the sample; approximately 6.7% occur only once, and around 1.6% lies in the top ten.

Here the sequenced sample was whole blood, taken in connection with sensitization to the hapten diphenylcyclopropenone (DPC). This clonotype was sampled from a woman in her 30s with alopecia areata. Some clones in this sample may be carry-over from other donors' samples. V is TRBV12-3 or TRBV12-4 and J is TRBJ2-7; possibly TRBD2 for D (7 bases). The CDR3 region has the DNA TGTGCCAGCAGTTTAGTGATCGGGGGGCACGAGCAGTACTTC. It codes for CASSLVIGGHEQYF.